These 6 T cell receptor beta chains originate from one sample sequenced in a study of CD8 T cells in Susac syndrome. Random hexamers were used to reverse transcribe an amount of about 0.45 to 1 ug RNA. One entry per CDR3 protein results from TCRdb running MiXCR on the immunoSEQ multiplex PCR reads. The sample shows some 240,000 distinct CDR3 sequences, 90% to 97% of them seen only once. The sequenced sample consisted of CD4+ T cells from PBMCs. These receptors all stem from a human donor with Susac syndrome.

V gene TRBV15 combines with J gene TRBJ2-7, with 7 bases aligning to TRBD1. Per the germline V gene, CDR1 is LNHNV and CDR2 is YYDKDF (reference sequence). Losses at the gene ends were 9 bases for V and 3 bases for J; bases not matched to a gene: 8. This CDR3 comprises 13 residues. The chain's CDR3 is CATRQGSHYEQYF. The CDR3 DNA follows: TGTGCCACGCGACAGGGATCCCACTACGAGCAGTACTTC.

The rearrangement uses TRBV30 and TRBJ1-1; possibly TRBD1 for D (5 bases). Germline V gene sequence: CDR1 GTSNPN, CDR2 SVGIG (reference sequence). V was trimmed by 3 bases and J by 0 bases, leaving 8 bases between them. This CDR3 comprises 13 residues. The CDR3 DNA sequence: TGTGCCTGGAGGGGGGTGATGAACACTGAAGCTTTCTTT. Its protein is CAWRGVMNTEAFF. Looking up the rest from reference TRBV30 and TRBJ1-1 gives the full variable domain: SQTIHQWPATLVQPVGSPLSLECTVEGTSNPNLYWYRQAAGRGLQLLFYSVGIGQISSEVPQNLSASRPQDRQFILSSKKLLLSDSGFYLCAWRGVMNTEAFFGQGTRLTVV.

Concerning this clonotype itself: One junction end disagrees with the germline gene, perhaps due to a read error. The V call is TRBV5-4, the J call TRBJ1-2; D call uncertain. Germline lookup yields CDR1 SGHNT and CDR2 YYREEE (reference sequence). This CDR3 has 13 amino acids. The CDR3 here is CASSFRPVHGYTF. The CDR3 nucleotides read TGTGCCAGCAGCTTTCGCCCCGTCCATGGCTACACTTTC.

The CDR3 here is CASRKNRGTINNEQFF. Written as DNA, the CDR3 is TGTGCCAGCAGGAAGAACAGGGGAACGATAAACAATGAGCAGTTCTTC. The chain couples TRBV12-3 or TRBV12-4 to TRBJ2-1, with 7 bases fitting TRBD1. The CDR3 loop spans 16 amino acids. V lost 6 bases, J lost 5 bases, and 13 bases stayed unmatched.

The rearrangement uses TRBV27 and TRBJ2-7; 7 nucleotides agree with TRBD1. The CDR3 length is 14 residues. Losses at the gene ends were 6 bases for V and 1 base for J; bases not matched to a gene: 6. Germline V gene sequence: CDR1 MNHEY, CDR2 SMNVEV (reference sequence). The CDR3 region is CASSETGASYEQYF. CDR3 bases: TGTGCCAGCAGCGAAACAGGGGCGTCCTACGAGCAGTACTTC.

With regard to this clonotype: At one end the junction does not follow the germline gene, possibly because of a read error. The genes are TRBV7-7 and TRBJ2-7; D is ambiguous. CDR1 and CDR2 (germline): SSHAT, FNYEAQ (reference sequence). This CDR3 contains 15 residues. CDR3 coding DNA: TGTGCTAGCAGCTCTAACGTTGGGCCCTCCTACGAGCAGTACTTC. Encoded protein: CASSSNVGPSYEQYF.